This T cell receptor (beta chain) was observed in a study of blood T cell repertoires in COVID-19. Study information: The origin of the acute and convalescent COVID-19 samples was the United States, Italy and Spain. PBMCs, B-cell-depleted T cells, or T cells were the source of the cDNA or gDNA that made up the material.

Authors' analysis steps: From reference gene primer amplification, estimates of nucleated cell counts were derived. Some clones are missing from TCRdb's copy, which holds only in-frame ones; the method was immunoSEQ multiplex PCR. The V and J calls and the clone size are those of that table, but D and trimming were determined from the DNA. Of about 130,000 clones listed, approximately 80% are singletons. Germline assignment: CDR1 KGHDR and CDR2 SFDVKD. The CDR3 length is 16 residues. V trimming: 4 bases; J trimming: 4 bases; junction bases outside the gene matches: 9. The origin of this receptor is a man aged 40-49 years with active or convalescent COVID-19. Sequenced sample: peripheral blood. This chain links TRBV24-1 with TRBJ2-3, with TRBD2 identical over 8 bases. CDR3 nucleotide sequence: TGTGCCACCAGTGAGGCCTTTGCGGGGGGTCCAGATACGCAGTATTTT. Its protein product is CATSEAFAGGPDTQYF.